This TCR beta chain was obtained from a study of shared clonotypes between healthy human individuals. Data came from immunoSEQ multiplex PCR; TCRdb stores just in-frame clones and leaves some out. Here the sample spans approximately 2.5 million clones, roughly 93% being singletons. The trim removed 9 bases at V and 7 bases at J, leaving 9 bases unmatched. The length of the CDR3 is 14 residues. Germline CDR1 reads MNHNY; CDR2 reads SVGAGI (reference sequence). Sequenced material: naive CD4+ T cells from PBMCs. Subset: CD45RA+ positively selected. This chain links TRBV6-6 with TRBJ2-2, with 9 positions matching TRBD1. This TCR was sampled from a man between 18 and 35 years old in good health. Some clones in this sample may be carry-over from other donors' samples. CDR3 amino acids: CASNMGQGVGELFF. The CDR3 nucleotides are TGTGCCAGTAACATGGGACAGGGTGTCGGGGAGCTGTTTTTT.